This T cell receptor beta chain was identified during a study of T cell responses to AZD1222 COVID-19 vaccine. The study's findings and limits: Following two doses of AZD1222, Spike-specific TCR breadth and depth rose.

Trimming took off 4 bases at V and 5 bases at J, with 15 bases between the two ends. The germline V gene has CDR1 SGHNT and CDR2 YYREEE (reference sequence). The length of the CDR3 is 14 residues. Generated by immunoSEQ multiplex PCR, the TCRdb table keeps only in-frame clones and is missing some. The data contain over 150,000 clones, about 87% of them singletons. About this clone itself: Its matching antigen is unknown.

This TCR was recovered from an adult in good health. The V gene is TRBV5-4, the J gene TRBJ2-5, with D perhaps matching TRBD2 (6 bases). Here the sequenced sample was peripheral blood, taken on day 0 of AZD1222 vaccination. CDR3 nucleotides: TGTGCCAGCAGCCTGGAGGGGCCGCTCGAGACCCAGTACTTC. Residues: CASSLEGPLETQYF.